The source of this T cell receptor (beta chain) is a study of T cell responses to AZD1222 COVID-19 vaccine. Study results and caveats: Only 5 or 6 individuals given AZD1222 were seropositive at baseline. Repertoires were obtained only post-peak T cell response.

TCRdb keeps only in-frame clones here, not all; method: immunoSEQ multiplex PCR. In the table there are 180,000 or so clones, more than 70% of which are singletons. The trim removed 8 bases at V and 1 base at J, leaving 8 bases unmatched. The CDR3 is made up of 15 amino acids. Germline assignment: CDR1 SGHAT and CDR2 FQNNGV. Timing groups of about 4 and about 12 weeks for second doses were pooled. In regard to this clone: Antigen: not known.

This TCR was sampled from an adult who received the AZD1222 COVID-19 vaccine. This sample comprised peripheral blood, obtained 28 days after the second AZD1222 dose. The chain couples TRBV11-2 to TRBJ2-1, with 7 bases matching TRBD1. Here the CDR3 DNA reads TGTGCCAGCGAGGGGGCTCTAAAGTCCTACAATGAGCAGTTCTTC. Its translation is CASEGALKSYNEQFF. The full variable domain, its missing parts supplied by reference TRBV11-2 and TRBJ2-1, is EAGVAQSPRYKIIEKRQSVAFWCNPISGHATLYWYQQILGQGPKLLIQFQNNGVVDDSQLPKDRFSAERLKGVDSTLKIQPAKLEDSAVYLCASEGALKSYNEQFFGPGTRLTVL.